This T cell receptor beta chain derives from a study of CD4 and CD8 cells across lung adenocarcinoma regions. TCRdb analysed the PCR reads with MiXCR anew, one entry per CDR3 protein. The sample has some 27,000 distinct CDR3 sequences, around 56% seen once. The patients had localized lung adenocarcinoma, a non-small cell subtype. The germline V gene has CDR1 SGHVS and CDR2 FNYEAQ. CDR3 length: 14 amino acids. Sequencing used CD8+ T cells from the center of a lung tumor. The clonotype originates from a male donor with lung adenocarcinoma. The CD4 and CD8 labels of this study may be unreliable. The chain recombines TRBV7-6 with TRBJ2-2, with D possibly being TRBD1 (5 bases). The J call is in doubt because the DNA end fits TRBJ2-3 better. CDR3 loop: CATQGAPNTEKQYF. In DNA, the CDR3 is TGTGCCACGCAAGGGGCTCCGAACACAGAGAAGCAGTATTTT.